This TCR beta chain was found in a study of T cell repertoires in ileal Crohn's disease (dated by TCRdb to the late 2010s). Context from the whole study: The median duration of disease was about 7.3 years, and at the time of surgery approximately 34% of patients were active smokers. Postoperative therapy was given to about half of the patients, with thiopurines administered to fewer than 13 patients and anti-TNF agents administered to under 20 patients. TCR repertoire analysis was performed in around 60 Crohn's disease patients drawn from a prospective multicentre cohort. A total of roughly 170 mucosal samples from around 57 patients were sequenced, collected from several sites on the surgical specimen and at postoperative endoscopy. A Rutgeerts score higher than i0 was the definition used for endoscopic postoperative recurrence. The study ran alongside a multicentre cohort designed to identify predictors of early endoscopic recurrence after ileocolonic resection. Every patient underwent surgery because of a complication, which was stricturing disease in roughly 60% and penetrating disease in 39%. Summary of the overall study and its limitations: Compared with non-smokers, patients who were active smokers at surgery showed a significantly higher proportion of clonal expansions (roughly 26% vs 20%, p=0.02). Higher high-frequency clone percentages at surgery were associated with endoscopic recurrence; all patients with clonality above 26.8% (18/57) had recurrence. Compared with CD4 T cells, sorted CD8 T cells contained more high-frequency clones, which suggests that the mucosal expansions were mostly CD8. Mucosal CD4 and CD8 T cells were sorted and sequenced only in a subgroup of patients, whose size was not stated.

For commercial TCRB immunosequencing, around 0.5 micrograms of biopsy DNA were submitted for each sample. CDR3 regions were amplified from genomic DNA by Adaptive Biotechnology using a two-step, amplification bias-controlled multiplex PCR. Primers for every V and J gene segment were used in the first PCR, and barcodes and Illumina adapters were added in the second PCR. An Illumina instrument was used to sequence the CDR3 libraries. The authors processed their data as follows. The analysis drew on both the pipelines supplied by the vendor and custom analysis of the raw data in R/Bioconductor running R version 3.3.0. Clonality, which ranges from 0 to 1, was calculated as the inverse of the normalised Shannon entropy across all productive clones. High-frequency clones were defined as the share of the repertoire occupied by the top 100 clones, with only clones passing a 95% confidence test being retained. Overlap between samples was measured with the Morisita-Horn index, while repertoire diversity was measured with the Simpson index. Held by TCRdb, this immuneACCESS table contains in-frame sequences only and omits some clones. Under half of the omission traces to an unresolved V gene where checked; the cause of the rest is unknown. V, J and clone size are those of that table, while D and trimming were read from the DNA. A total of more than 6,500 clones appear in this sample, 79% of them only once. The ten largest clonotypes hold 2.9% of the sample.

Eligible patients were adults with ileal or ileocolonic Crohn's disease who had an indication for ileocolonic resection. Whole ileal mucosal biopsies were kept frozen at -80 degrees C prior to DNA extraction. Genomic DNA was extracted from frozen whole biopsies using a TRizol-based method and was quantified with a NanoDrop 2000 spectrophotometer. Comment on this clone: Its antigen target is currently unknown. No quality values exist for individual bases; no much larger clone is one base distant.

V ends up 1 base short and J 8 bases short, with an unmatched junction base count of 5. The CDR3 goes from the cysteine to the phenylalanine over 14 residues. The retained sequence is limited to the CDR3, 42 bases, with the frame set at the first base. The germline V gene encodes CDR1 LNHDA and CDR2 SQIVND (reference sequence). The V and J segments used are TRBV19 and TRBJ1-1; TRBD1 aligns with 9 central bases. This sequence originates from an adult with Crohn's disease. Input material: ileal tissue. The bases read TGTGCCAGTAGTATAGTGACAGGGGGAATAGAAGCTTTCTTT. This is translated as CASSIVTGGIEAFF.